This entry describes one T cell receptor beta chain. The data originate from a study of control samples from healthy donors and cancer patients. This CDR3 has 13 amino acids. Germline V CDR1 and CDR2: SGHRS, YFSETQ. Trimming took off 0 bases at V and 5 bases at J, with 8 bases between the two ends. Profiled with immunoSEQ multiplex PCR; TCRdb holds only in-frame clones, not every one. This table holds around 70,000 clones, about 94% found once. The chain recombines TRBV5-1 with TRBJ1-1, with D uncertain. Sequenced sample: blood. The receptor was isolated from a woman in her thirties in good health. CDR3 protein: CASSLAVRTEAFF. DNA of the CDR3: TGCGCCAGCAGCTTGGCGGTTAGGACTGAAGCTTTCTTT.